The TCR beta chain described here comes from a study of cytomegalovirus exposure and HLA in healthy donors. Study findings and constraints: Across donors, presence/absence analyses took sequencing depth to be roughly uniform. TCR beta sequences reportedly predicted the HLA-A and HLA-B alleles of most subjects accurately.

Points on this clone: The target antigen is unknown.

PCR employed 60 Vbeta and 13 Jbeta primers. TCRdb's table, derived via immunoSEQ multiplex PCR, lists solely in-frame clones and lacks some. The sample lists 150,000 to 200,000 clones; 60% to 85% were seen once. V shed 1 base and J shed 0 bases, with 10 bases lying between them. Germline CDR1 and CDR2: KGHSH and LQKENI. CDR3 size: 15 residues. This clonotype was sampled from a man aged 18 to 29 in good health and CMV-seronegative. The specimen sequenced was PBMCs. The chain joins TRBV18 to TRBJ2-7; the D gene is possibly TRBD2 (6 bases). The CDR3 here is CASSPQLAVSYEQYF. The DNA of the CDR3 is TGTGCCAGCTCACCACAATTAGCGGTCTCCTACGAGCAGTACTTC.